This T cell receptor beta chain was identified during a study of T-cell reconstitution after alpha-beta-depleted transplantation in children. Study observations and caveats: One year after transplant, T-cell counts and diversity came mostly from newly produced T cells. Several hundred rapidly expanded clones from non-depleted graft cells reportedly supplied alpha-beta T cells about two months post-transplant.

This clonotype has a count of ten or more. Antigen unknown. V was pared by 5 bases and J by 1 base, with 9 bases between. The CDR3 has 14 residues. Unique molecular identifiers were used in preparing the TCRbeta library. MiXCR, run by TCRdb on the PCR reads, gives a single entry per CDR3 protein. The repertoire holds about 580,000 distinct CDR3 sequences, under 30% seen once, with 14% in the top ten. This specimen was PBMCs, mostly from graft donor cells, taken 360 days after TCRalphabeta/CD19-depleted stem cell transplant. The TCR sequence derives from a boy in the first two years of life who had a stem cell transplant for acute myeloid leukemia, so the T cells may come from the graft donor. The chain employs TRBV12-3 or TRBV12-4 and TRBJ2-1; D is perhaps TRBD2 (5 bases). CDR3 loop: CASSRRGSYNEQFF. CDR3 nucleotides: TGTGCCAGCAGTCGTCGGGGTTCCTACAATGAGCAGTTCTTC.